Shown below are 7 T cell receptor beta chains from a single sample sequenced in a study of immune characterization of retroperitoneal liposarcoma. TCRdb ran MiXCR on the PCR reads and lists one entry per CDR3 protein. The repertoire holds 9,500 to 14,000 distinct CDR3 sequences, with about a quarter as singletons. The sequenced sample consisted of tumor tissue. All receptors come from a female donor with retroperitoneal liposarcoma.

Turning to this clonotype: The junction shows a germline mismatch at one end, possibly a read error. The genes are TRBV5-3 and TRBJ2-6, with D perhaps TRBD1 (6 bases). TRBV5-3 is filed as an ORF, its function uncertain. The CDR3 has 17 amino acids. The CDR3 protein is CASSSDSLYSGANVLTF. CDR3 coding DNA: TGTGCCAGCAGCTCGGACAGCCTTTACTCTGGGGCCAACGTCCTGACTTTC.

This clonotype was recorded at least ten times. The CDR3 coding sequence is TGTGCCAGCAGCTTCTCCTTCAGCGGGGCCCAAGAGACCCAGTACTTC. Translation: CASSFSFSGAQETQYF. This chain joins TRBV7-8 and TRBJ2-5; 7 bases match TRBD2. This CDR3 spans 16 amino acids. V gave up 3 bases and J gave up 1 base; unmatched junction bases: 8. Germline V gene lookup returns CDR1 SGHVS and CDR2 FQNEAQ.

This clonotype was counted between two and nine times. CDR3 coding DNA: TGTGCCAGCAGTTTAGAACCGGACAGGAGTGGCTACACCTTC. Protein sequence: CASSLEPDRSGYTF. The chain carries TRBV27 and TRBJ1-2, with 7 bases fitting TRBD1. The CDR3 spans 14 residues. V lost 2 bases to trimming and J lost 7 bases; unmatched junction nucleotides: 7. Germline values: CDR1 MNHEY, CDR2 SMNVEV (reference sequence).

The sample holds a few counts of this clonotype. The chain is built from TRBV12-3 or TRBV12-4 and TRBJ1-5; D gene uncertain. The CDR3 contains 14 residues. The germline V and J ends were trimmed by 5 bases and 1 base, with 9 bases remaining between them. This CDR3 is CASSPPRSNQPQHF. CDR3 coding DNA: TGTGCCAGCAGTCCCCCCCGGAGCAATCAGCCCCAGCATTTT.

The chain joins TRBV9 to TRBJ2-1, with 8 bases matching TRBD2. The V and J ends lost 4 bases and 7 bases, in that order; junction bases with no gene match: 13. The V gene's germline CDR1 is SGDLS and CDR2 YYNGEE. This CDR3 spans 16 amino acids. CDR3 amino acids: CASSPQSGGAKNEQFF. The CDR3 bases are TGTGCCAGCAGCCCCCAGAGCGGGGGCGCAAAGAATGAGCAGTTCTTC.

This clonotype is judged medium-sized. The chain employs TRBV7-9 and TRBJ2-1; D not resolved. The J call may be incorrect, as the DNA end agrees better with TRBJ2-7. CDR1 is SEHNR and CDR2 is FQNEAQ in the germline V gene (reference sequence). This CDR3 contains 14 residues. This CDR3 reads CASSLASGLDEQYF. The CDR3 DNA is TGTGCCAGCAGCTTAGCGTCCGGGTTGGACGAGCAGTACTTC.

The chain employs TRBV10-3 and TRBJ1-1; D is uncertain. CDR1 and CDR2 (germline): ENHRY, SYGVKD. Trimming left V 0 bases short and J 3 bases short, with 5 bases between. The CDR3 sequence is 13 residues long. CDR3 DNA: TGTGCCATCAGTGAGTCGATGTACACTGAAGCTTTCTTT. Translation gives CAISESMYTEAFF.